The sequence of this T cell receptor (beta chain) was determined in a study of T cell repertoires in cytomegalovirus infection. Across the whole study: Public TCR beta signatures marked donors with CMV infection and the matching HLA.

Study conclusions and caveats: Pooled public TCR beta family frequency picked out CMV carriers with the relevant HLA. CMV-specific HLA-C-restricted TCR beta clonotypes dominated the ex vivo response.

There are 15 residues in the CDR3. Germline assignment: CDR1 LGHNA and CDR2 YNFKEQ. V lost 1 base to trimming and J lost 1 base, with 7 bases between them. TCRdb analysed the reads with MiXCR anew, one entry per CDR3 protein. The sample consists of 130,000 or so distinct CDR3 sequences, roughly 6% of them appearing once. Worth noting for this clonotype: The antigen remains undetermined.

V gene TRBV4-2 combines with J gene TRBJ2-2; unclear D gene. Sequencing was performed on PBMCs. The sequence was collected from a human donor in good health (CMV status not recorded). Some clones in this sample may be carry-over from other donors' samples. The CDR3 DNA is TGTGCCAGCAGCCAAGGGTTGGAGAACACCGGGGAGCTGTTTTTT. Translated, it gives CASSQGLENTGELFF.